The 23 T cell receptor beta chains listed next were all sequenced from one sample in a study of radiation and T cells in renal cell carcinoma. Profiled with immunoSEQ multiplex PCR; TCRdb holds only in-frame clones, not every one. The table lists 120,000 or so clones, about four fifths of them singletons, with 5.8% in the top ten. As to time point: blood 2 weeks post-SBRT. Treatment in this sample: 15 Gy SBRT to primary tumor, nephrectomy 4 weeks later. This specimen consisted of blood, obtained from a patient whose treatment included radiotherapy and nephrectomy. These receptors all come from a man aged 45-60 years with renal cell carcinoma.

This chain links TRBV9 with TRBJ1-2; D gene ambiguous. V gave up 3 bases and J gave up 0 bases, with 12 bases separating them. Germline assignment: CDR1 SGDLS and CDR2 YYNGEE. The CDR3 loop spans 15 amino acids. In nucleotides, the CDR3 is TGTGCCAGCAGCGCGGCTTTGGGAGCTAACTATGGCTACACCTTC. Translation gives CASSAALGANYGYTF.

The rearrangement uses TRBV12-2 and TRBJ2-4. TRBV12-2 is noted as a pseudogene. This CDR3 region has 12 residues. CDR3 in DNA: TGTGCAAGCCCACCAGGAGAGTACATTCAGTACTTC. Its translation: CASPPGEYIQYF.

The chain is built from TRBV20-1 and TRBJ1-1; perhaps TRBD1 as D (5 bases). This CDR3 spans 11 amino acids. Germline V gene lookup returns CDR1 DFQATT and CDR2 SNEGSKA (reference sequence). CDR3 region: CRLRADTEAFF. The DNA of the CDR3 is TGCAGACTCAGGGCGGACACTGAAGCTTTCTTT.

The gene calls are TRBV29-1 and TRBJ2-3, with 9 bases identical to TRBD1. Trimming at V came to 6 bases and at J to 2 bases, leaving 6 bases not matched to a gene. In germline, CDR1 is SQVTM, CDR2 ANQGSEA. The CDR3 is made up of 14 amino acids. For the CDR3, the DNA is TGCAGCGTCCGGGACAGGGATTTCACAGATACGCAGTATTTT. Translating gives CSVRDRDFTDTQYF.

V gene TRBV15 combines with J gene TRBJ2-7, with a weak D call TRBD2 (5 bases). Trimming removed 1 base from V and 0 bases from J, with 10 bases in between. The CDR3 is 15 amino acids. The germline V gene has CDR1 LNHNV and CDR2 YYDKDF (reference sequence). The CDR3 here is CATSRGSGSSYEQYF. For the CDR3, the DNA is TGTGCCACCAGCAGAGGATCGGGGAGCTCCTACGAGCAGTACTTC.

The genes are TRBV7-8 and TRBJ2-2; 9 bases fit TRBD1. The V gene end was trimmed by 3 bases and the J gene end by 6 bases; junction bases not matched to a gene: 5. Germline CDR1 and CDR2: SGHVS and FQNEAQ. The CDR3 covers 15 residues. The CDR3 DNA reads as TGTGCCAGCAGCTTGCCGGGACAGGGTTCCGGGGAGCTGTTTTTT. The encoded protein is CASSLPGQGSGELFF. Looking up the rest from reference TRBV7-8 and TRBJ2-2 gives the full variable domain: GAGVSQSPRYKVAKRGQDVALRCDPISGHVSLFWYQQALGQGPEFLTYFQNEAQLDKSGLPSDRFFAERPEGSVSTLKIQRTQQEDSAVYLCASSLPGQGSGELFFGEGSRLTVL.

The chain carries TRBV18 and TRBJ1-1, with a tentative D call TRBD1 (6 bases). This CDR3 is 15 amino acids long. Trimming removed 5 bases at V and 1 base at J, with 14 bases between. Germline CDR1 and CDR2: KGHSH and LQKENI. CDR3 DNA sequence: TGTGCCAGCTCATCCGACTACAGGGCGAACACTGAAGCTTTCTTT. Residues: CASSSDYRANTEAFF.

This chain uses TRBV7-9 with TRBJ2-7; 7 bases are shared with TRBD2. The V segment lost 5 bases and the J segment 1 base; nucleotides outside the gene matches: 14. CDR1 is SEHNR and CDR2 is FQNEAQ in the germline V gene (reference sequence). This CDR3 region has 17 residues. The CDR3 DNA is TGTGCCAGCAGCCCCCCTCGGGGAGGGGAAGAGTCCTACGAGCAGTACTTC. It translates to CASSPPRGGEESYEQYF.

The chain is built from TRBV27 and TRBJ2-7, with 8 bases fitting TRBD2. CDR1 and CDR2 (germline): MNHEY, SMNVEV (reference sequence). The CDR3 is 16 amino acids. The trim removed 1 base at V and 1 base at J, leaving 6 bases unmatched. The DNA of the CDR3 is TGTGCCAGCAGTTTATTAGCGGGAACGTTGTCCTACGAGCAGTACTTC. Translated, it gives CASSLLAGTLSYEQYF.

V and J are TRBV7-9 and TRBJ2-5; D perhaps matches TRBD2 (6 bases). V lost 5 bases, J lost 5 bases, and 15 bases lay in between. Germline V gene data show CDR1 as SEHNR and CDR2 as FQNEAQ (reference sequence). The CDR3 contains 14 residues. DNA of the CDR3: TGTGCCAGCAGCCCCCCGGGAGATAGGGAGACCCAGTACTTC. It translates to CASSPPGDRETQYF.

The genes are TRBV6-1 and TRBJ2-7; the match to TRBD1 covers 7 bases. The CDR3 sequence is 14 residues long. Germline V gene sequence: CDR1 MNHNS, CDR2 SASEGT. Trimming at V came to 5 bases and at J to 2 bases, leaving 6 bases not matched to a gene. The chain's CDR3 is CASSIDRAAYEQYF. The CDR3 nucleotides read TGTGCCAGCAGTATAGACAGGGCAGCCTACGAGCAGTACTTC.

CDR3: CASTLDGTGELFF. The CDR3 coding sequence is TGTGCCAGCACTTTGGACGGCACCGGGGAGCTGTTTTTT. V and J are TRBV7-9 and TRBJ2-2; D gene unclear. CDR1 SEHNR and CDR2 FQNEAQ come from the germline V gene (reference sequence). Trimming took 7 bases from V and 4 from J, leaving 10 bases between them. There are 13 residues in the CDR3.

The chain combines TRBV7-2 with TRBJ2-7; TRBD1 is a possible D gene (6 bases). Germline V CDR1 and CDR2: SGHTA, FQGNSA. The CDR3 length is 14 residues. V was pared by 1 base and J by 3 bases, with 10 bases between. Written as DNA, the CDR3 is TGTGCCAGCAGCTTAGAGGGGGAACTCTACGAGCAGTACTTC. This encodes CASSLEGELYEQYF.

This chain uses TRBV5-4 with TRBJ2-2; 8 bases fit TRBD1. Germline V gene data show CDR1 as SGHNT and CDR2 as YYREEE (reference sequence). The length of the CDR3 is 16 residues. V lost 3 bases to trimming and J lost 3 bases; unmatched junction nucleotides: 7. CDR3 coding DNA: TGTGCCAGCAGCTCTACCGGGACAGGAGACACCGGGGAGCTGTTTTTT. Translated: CASSSTGTGDTGELFF.

The sample holds a few counts of this clone. J is TRBJ1-4 and V is TRBV4-1, with D possibly matching TRBD1 (5 bases). Germline loops: CDR1 MGHRA, CDR2 YSYEKL. The CDR3 totals 15 residues. Trimming stripped 5 bases from V and 7 bases from J, with 17 bases between. CDR3: CASSYSGGVREKLFF. CDR3 in DNA: TGCGCCAGCAGCTATTCTGGGGGGGTGCGTGAAAAACTGTTTTTT.

The V call is TRBV9, the J call TRBJ2-3, with D possibly being TRBD1 or TRBD2 (6 bases each). CDR3 size: 15 residues. The V end was cut by 4 bases, the J end by 6 bases, with 18 bases between. CDR1 and CDR2 from the germline V gene are SGDLS and YYNGEE. CDR3 in DNA: TGTGCCAGCAGCCCACAGTCGGGGGCCGTGGATACGCAGTATTTT. It specifies CASSPQSGAVDTQYF.

The rearrangement links TRBV7-3 to TRBJ2-1, with TRBD2 matching over 9 bases. CDR3 length equals 17 residues. The germline gives CDR1 SGHTA, CDR2 FQGTGA. V was clipped by 0 bases and J by 7 bases; unmatched bases: 10. In DNA form, the CDR3 reads TGTGCCAGCAGCTTAACGGGAGCGGGAGGTCCCGAGAATGAGCAGTTCTTC. Translation gives CASSLTGAGGPENEQFF.

Concerning this clone: A much larger clone lies one base from this, so it may be a read error. V is TRBV28 and J is TRBJ1-1; D is unclear. V was clipped by 1 base and J by 1 base, with 4 bases between them. CDR1 MDHEN and CDR2 SYDVKM come from the germline V gene. CDR3 size: 13 residues. The chain's CDR3 is CASSLFGNTEAFF. In DNA, the CDR3 is TGTGCCAGCAGTTTATTCGGGAACACTGAAGCTTTCTTT. The whole variable domain, filled in from reference TRBV28 and TRBJ1-1, reads DVKVTQSSRYLVKRTGEKVFLECVQDMDHENMFWYRQDPGLGLRLIYFSYDVKMKEKGDIPEGYSVSREKKERFSLILESASTNQTSMYLCASSLFGNTEAFFGQGTRLTVV.

The chain employs TRBV29-1 and TRBJ1-1; D is unclear. CDR1 SQVTM and CDR2 ANQGSEA come from the germline V gene. The CDR3 totals 14 residues. V was clipped by 2 bases and J by 1 base, with 11 bases between them. The CDR3 here is CSVETLTANTEAFF. CDR3 nucleotide sequence: TGCAGCGTTGAAACATTAACAGCGAACACTGAAGCTTTCTTT. The whole variable domain, remainder taken from reference TRBV29-1 and TRBJ1-1, is SAVISQKPSRDICQRGTSLTIQCQVDSQVTMMFWYRQQPGQSLTLIATANQGSEATYESGFVIDKFPISRPNLTFSTLTVSNMSPEDSSIYLCSVETLTANTEAFFGQGTRLTVV.

This chain connects TRBV5-6 to TRBJ2-1; 8 bases align to TRBD1. The CDR3 runs 14 residues. The junction had 5 bases not matched to a gene; V was cut back by 0 bases and J by 9 bases. Looked up from germline, CDR1 is SGHDT and CDR2 is YYEEEE. The CDR3 loop reads CASSLVQGAGEQFF. CDR3 coding DNA: TGTGCCAGCAGCTTGGTCCAGGGGGCGGGTGAGCAGTTCTTC.

The CDR3 loop is CASRRLADKDEQFF. CDR3 nucleotide sequence: TGCGCCAGCAGAAGACTAGCGGACAAAGATGAGCAGTTCTTC. The V and J genes are TRBV5-1 and TRBJ2-1, with 9 bases lining up with TRBD2. This CDR3 comprises 14 residues. V dropped 5 bases and J dropped 8; count of bases not matched to a gene: 8. The germline CDR1 and CDR2 sequences are SGHRS and YFSETQ.

The chain's CDR3 is CASRGGVYSSGNTIYF. In DNA form, the CDR3 reads TGTGCCAGCAGGGGGGGGGTCTACTCCTCTGGAAACACCATATATTTT. This chain joins TRBV28 and TRBJ1-3, with a possible D match to TRBD1 (5 bases). CDR3 length: 16 residues. Germline values: CDR1 MDHEN, CDR2 SYDVKM. The V end was cut by 6 bases, the J end by 0 bases, with 15 bases between.

The gene calls are TRBV10-3 and TRBJ2-1; 8 bases map to TRBD2. Germline assignment: CDR1 ENHRY and CDR2 SYGVKD. Germline trimming cut 8 bases from V and 7 bases from J; bases unmatched to any gene: 13. CDR3 length equals 15 residues. The CDR3 DNA follows: TGTGCCATCGCTGATGGTGTTAGCGGGGTGAATGAGCAGTTCTTC. It yields the protein CAIADGVSGVNEQFF.